Listed below are T cell receptor beta chains from one sample, sequenced in a study of CD8+ T cells in alopecia areata. Assay: immunoSEQ multiplex PCR; the TCRdb copy retains only in-frame clones and omits some. This repertoire shows about 100,000 clones, 44% found once; its top ten account for around 19%. Sample: CD8+ T cells sorted from blood, taken at week 24, from a patient treated with tofacitinib. Receptor source: a human donor with alopecia areata. Both conserved end residues are part of each CDR3. A D gene is named only where the DNA matches it firmly. Rows give clone size only sometimes, using once, few, many, or a class for an expanded clone.

J gene | D gene | V gene | clone size | CDR3 protein | CDR3 DNA
TRBJ2-2 | TRBD1 | TRBV5-5 | - | CASSPRSRGLFIGELFF | TGTGCCAGCAGCCCCCGGAGTAGGGGGCTTTTTATCGGGGAGCTGTTTTTT
TRBJ1-5 | - | TRBV28 | - | CASSSRGWKQPQHF | TGTGCCAGCAGTTCCCGGGGATGGAAGCAGCCCCAGCATTTT
TRBJ2-6 | - | TRBV11-2 | - | CASTGSGANVLTF | TGTGCCAGCACAGGGTCCGGGGCCAACGTCCTGACTTTC
TRBJ2-7 | - | TRBV9 | - | CASSVAYGQSYEQYF | TGTGCCAGCAGCGTAGCCTACGGACAGAGCTACGAGCAGTACTTC
TRBJ1-2 | TRBD1 | TRBV13 | - | CASSFRRSQGDYGYTF | TGTGCCAGCAGCTTCCGCCGGAGCCAGGGGGACTATGGCTACACCTTC
TRBJ2-3 | TRBD2 | TRBV9 | - | CASSGGGGVPDTQYF | TGTGCCAGCAGCGGAGGCGGGGGGGTTCCAGATACGCAGTATTTT
TRBJ1-5 | - | TRBV13 | - | CASSPRGAGQPQHF | TGTGCCAGCAGCCCCCGCGGTGCGGGTCAGCCCCAGCATTTT
TRBJ2-5 | TRBD2 | TRBV11-2 | - | CASSPRRAAGAGGETQYF | TGTGCCAGCAGCCCCCGCCGGGCAGCGGGAGCTGGAGGAGAGACCCAGTACTTC
TRBJ2-1 | - | TRBV29-1 | - | CSVEDRLSSYNEQFF | TGCAGCGTTGAAGACAGGCTGAGCTCCTACAATGAACAGTTCTTC
TRBJ2-7 | TRBD2 | TRBV27 | few | CASSLVTSGGEQYF | TGTGCCAGCAGTTTAGTGACTAGCGGGGGCGAGCAGTACTTC
TRBJ2-7 | TRBD2 | TRBV4-3 | - | CASSQRAGARFEQYF | TGCGCCAGCAGCCAACGGGCGGGAGCAAGGTTCGAGCAGTACTTC
TRBJ2-7 | - | TRBV6-5 | - | CASSYSLFGSYEQYF | TGTGCCAGCAGTTATTCCTTATTCGGCTCCTACGAGCAGTACTTC
TRBJ2-5 | - | TRBV28 | - | CASSFGTIQETQYF | TGTGCCAGCAGTTTTGGGACCATCCAAGAGACCCAGTACTTC
TRBJ1-5 | - | TRBV7-2 | - | CASSYGGLPQHF | TGTGCCAGCAGCTACGGCGGCCTGCCCCAGCATTTT
TRBJ1-2 | TRBD1 | TRBV29-1 | - | CSAENHRGRRYGYTF | TGCAGCGCAGAGAACCACAGGGGGCGCCGATATGGCTACACCTTC
TRBJ1-3 | - | TRBV27 | few | CASSLVGGLGNTIYF | TGTGCCAGCAGTTTGGTCGGGGGGCTTGGAAACACCATATATTTT
TRBJ2-6 | - | TRBV27 | - | CASSAPGLSGANVLTF | TGTGCCAGCAGCGCCCCGGGGCTCTCTGGGGCCAACGTCCTGACTTTC
TRBJ1-4 | TRBD1 | TRBV11-3 | - | CASSSDRGDVTNEKLFF | TGTGCCAGCAGCTCGGACAGGGGAGATGTAACTAATGAAAAACTGTTTTTT
TRBJ1-5 | - | TRBV6-1 | - | CASHTQGPGYQPQHF | TGTGCCAGCCATACCCAGGGACCGGGGTATCAGCCCCAGCATTTT
TRBJ2-7 | - | TRBV4-2 | - | CASSQAVSYEQYF | TGTGCCAGCAGCCAAGCTGTTTCCTACGAGCAGTACTTC
TRBJ2-7 | - | TRBV15 | - | CATSMGPTYEQYF | TGTGCCACCAGCATGGGGCCCACCTACGAGCAGTACTTC
TRBJ2-4 | TRBD2 | TRBV5-4 | few | CASSLGAGTSGRNIQYF | TGTGCCAGCAGCTTGGGGGCCGGGACTAGCGGGAGGAACATTCAGTACTTC
TRBJ2-2 | - | TRBV27 | few | CASTLWAGNTGELFF | TGTGCCAGCACCTTATGGGCGGGGAACACCGGGGAGCTGTTTTTT
TRBJ2-7 | TRBD2 | TRBV5-1 | once | CASSLVLASYEQYF | TGCGCCAGCAGCTTGGTACTAGCGAGTTACGAGCAGTACTTC
TRBJ2-6 | - | TRBV29-1 | few | CSAPGDSSGANVLTF | TGCAGCGCCCCCGGGGATTCTTCTGGGGCCAACGTCCTGACTTTC
TRBJ2-7 | - | TRBV29-1 | - | CSVQSGFSYEQYF | TGCAGCGTCCAAAGCGGGTTCTCCTACGAGCAGTACTTC
TRBJ1-1 | - | TRBV30 | once | CAWSPTANTEAFF | TGTGCCTGGAGTCCGACAGCTAACACTGAAGCTTTCTTT
TRBJ2-1 | - | TRBV27 | - | CASSSGSVWGNEQFF | TGTGCCAGCAGTTCCGGGTCCGTTTGGGGCAATGAGCAGTTCTTC
TRBJ2-2 | - | TRBV27 | - | CASSFIGRGRNTGELFF | TGTGCCAGCAGTTTCATCGGCAGGGGACGGAACACCGGGGAGCTGTTTTTT
TRBJ2-7 | - | TRBV7-9 | - | CASRDGSSYEQYF | TGTGCCAGCAGGGACGGGAGCTCCTACGAGCAGTACTTC
TRBJ1-1 | - | TRBV6-4 | - | CASSVSGQNTEAFF | TGTGCCAGCAGTGTTTCAGGACAGAACACTGAAGCTTTCTTT
TRBJ1-5 | - | TRBV6-5 | few | CASRLGAGRHQPQHF | TGTGCCAGCAGGTTGGGAGCAGGGAGGCATCAGCCCCAGCATTTT
TRBJ1-2 | - | TRBV27 | - | CASSSSLGGPNYGYTF | TGTGCCAGCAGTTCCTCCCTGGGGGGGCCCAACTATGGCTACACCTTC
TRBJ2-7 | - | TRBV7-9 | - | CASSLSVYEQYF | TGTGCCAGCAGCTTATCAGTTTACGAGCAGTACTTC
TRBJ2-7 | - | TRBV2 | - | CASSLTVSYEQYF | TGTGCCAGCAGCCTGACAGTATCCTACGAGCAGTACTTC